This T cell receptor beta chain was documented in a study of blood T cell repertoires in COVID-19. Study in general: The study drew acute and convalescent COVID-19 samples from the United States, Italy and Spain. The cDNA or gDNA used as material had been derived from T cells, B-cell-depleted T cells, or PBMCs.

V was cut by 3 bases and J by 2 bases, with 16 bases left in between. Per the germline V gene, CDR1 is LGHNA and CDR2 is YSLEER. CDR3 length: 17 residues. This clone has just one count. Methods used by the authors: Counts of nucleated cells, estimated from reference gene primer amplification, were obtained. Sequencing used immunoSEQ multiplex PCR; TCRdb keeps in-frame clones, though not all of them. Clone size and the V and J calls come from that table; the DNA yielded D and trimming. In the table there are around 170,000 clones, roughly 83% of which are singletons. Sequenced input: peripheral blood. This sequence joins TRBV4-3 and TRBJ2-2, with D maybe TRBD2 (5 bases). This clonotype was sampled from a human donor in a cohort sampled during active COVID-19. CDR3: CASSQAGAVRNTGELFF. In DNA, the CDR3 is TGCGCCAGCAGCCAGGCCGGAGCGGTACGAAACACCGGGGAGCTGTTTTTT.